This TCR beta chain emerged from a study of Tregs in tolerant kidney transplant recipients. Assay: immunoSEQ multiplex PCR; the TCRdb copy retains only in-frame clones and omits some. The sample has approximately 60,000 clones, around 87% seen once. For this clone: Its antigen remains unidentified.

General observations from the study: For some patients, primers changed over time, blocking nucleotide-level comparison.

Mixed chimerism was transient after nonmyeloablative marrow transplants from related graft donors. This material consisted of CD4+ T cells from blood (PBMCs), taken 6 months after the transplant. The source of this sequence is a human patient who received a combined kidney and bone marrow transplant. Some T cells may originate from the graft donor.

CDR3 in amino acids: CASSLELPNYGYTF. The CDR3, as DNA: TGTGCCAGCAGTTTAGAGTTACCTAACTATGGCTACACCTTC. The chain joins TRBV28 to TRBJ1-2; no firm D call. Trimming removed 2 bases from V and 0 bases from J, with 7 bases in between. Germline assignment: CDR1 MDHEN and CDR2 SYDVKM. There are 14 residues in the CDR3.